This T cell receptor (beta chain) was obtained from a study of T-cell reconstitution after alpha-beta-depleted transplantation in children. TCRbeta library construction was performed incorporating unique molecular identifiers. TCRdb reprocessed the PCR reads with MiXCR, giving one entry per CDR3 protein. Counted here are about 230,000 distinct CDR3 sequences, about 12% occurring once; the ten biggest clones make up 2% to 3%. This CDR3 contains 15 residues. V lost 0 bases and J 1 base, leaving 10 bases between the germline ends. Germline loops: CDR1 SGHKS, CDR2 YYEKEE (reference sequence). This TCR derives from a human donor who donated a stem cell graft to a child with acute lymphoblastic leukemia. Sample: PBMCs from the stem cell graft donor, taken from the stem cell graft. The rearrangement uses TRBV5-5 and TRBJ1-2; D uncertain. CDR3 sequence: CASSLEADFNYGYTF. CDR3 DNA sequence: TGTGCCAGCAGCTTGGAGGCGGATTTTAACTATGGCTACACCTTC.